Given below is one T cell receptor beta chain in context. Its target is not known. These data come from a study of shared clonotypes between healthy human individuals. Study-level information: The cohort comprised a couple of women and a few men. Their ages spanned 18 to 49 years.

Deep level was the assay's run setting. Sequencing used immunoSEQ multiplex PCR; TCRdb keeps in-frame clones, though not all of them. The repertoire consists of about 2.1 million clones, with 93% occurring once and the leading ten covering under 2%. The naive CD8 population came from CD45RO-negative cells selected for CCR7, without terminally differentiated effector memory CD45RA+ cells. The CDR3 loop spans 14 amino acids. Trimming shortened V by 5 bases and J by 1 base, and 11 bases separated the two germline ends. CDR1 and CDR2 (germline): LNHDA, SQIVND (reference sequence). General study findings and limits: With several donors compared, roughly 5% of naive CD4 clonotypes were shared. Among non-shared clonotypes, generation probabilities were lower than among those shared by all four donors.

The origin of this receptor is a man younger than 35 in good health. Some clones in this sample may be carry-over from other donors' samples. The chain has TRBV19 and TRBJ1-1; D is unclear. Sequencing was performed on naive CD8+ T cells from PBMCs. The CDR3 bases are TGTGCCAGTAGTTCGGACTTCCCGAACACTGAAGCTTTCTTT. The encoded protein is CASSSDFPNTEAFF.